This TCR beta chain was sequenced in a study of T-cell reconstitution after alpha-beta-depleted transplantation in children. Findings and caveats of the study: In some patients, recipient T cells and intrathymic progenitors surviving conditioning explained high day-60 diversity. About two months after transplant, alpha-beta T cells reportedly came from several hundred expanded graft clones. T cells produced anew were the main source of T-cell counts and diversity one year after transplant.

This clonotype was counted at least ten times. Its matching antigen is unknown. Researchers prepared the TCRbeta library using unique molecular identifiers, the study reports. MiXCR, run by TCRdb on the PCR reads, gives a single entry per CDR3 protein. This table has hundreds of thousands of distinct CDR3 sequences, roughly 13% appearing once. This receptor was taken from a male patient between 5 and 17 years old who had a stem cell transplant for acute myeloid leukemia, so the T cells may come from the graft donor. Sample: PBMCs, mostly from graft donor cells, taken 360 days after TCRalphabeta/CD19-depleted stem cell transplant.

CDR3 nucleotide sequence: TGTGCCAGCAGCGACGGAGGACTAGCGGGAGATCTCCACGAGCAGTACTTC. It codes for CASSDGGLAGDLHEQYF. The chain is built from TRBV7-9 and TRBJ2-7; 13 positions match TRBD2. CDR3 length: 17 amino acids. After removal of 5 bases from V and 5 bases from J, the junction contained 12 bases not matched to a gene. The germline V gene has CDR1 SEHNR and CDR2 FQNEAQ (reference sequence).